The present TCR beta chain was sequenced within a study of T cell repertoires in cytomegalovirus infection. TCRdb recomputed calls from the reads with MiXCR, one row per CDR3 protein. Among some 150,000 distinct CDR3 sequences listed, 6.5% were seen once. This clonotype was found a few times. CDR3 length equals 14 residues. Germline CDR1 reads MDHEN; CDR2 reads SYDVKM. Trimming stripped 4 bases from V and 3 bases from J, with 12 bases between. The sample comprised PBMCs. The V call is TRBV28, the J call TRBJ1-1; D remains unclear. The source is a human donor in good health (CMV status not recorded). Some clones in this sample may be carry-over from other donors' samples. The CDR3 coding sequence is TGTGCCAGCAGTTATCAAGGACGGGACACTGAAGCTTTCTTT. This encodes CASSYQGRDTEAFF.